The source of this T cell receptor (beta chain) is a study of blood T cells in healthy people across ages. Points from the study as a whole: Older individuals had lower TCR beta diversity per million T cells (the decline was roughly linear). PBMCs left unsorted prevented a conclusive naive versus antigen-experienced comparison.

About 10 milliliters was the volume of peripheral blood drawn from each donor. The use of a sample-barcoded 5' primer and a J-beta primer mix characterized a second PCR of roughly 6 to 12 cycles. TCRdb re-derived calls from the 5' RACE reads in MiXCR, one entry per CDR3 protein. The sample carries 2 million or so distinct CDR3 sequences, about 49% recorded once. Notes on this clonotype: The antigen is undetermined.

This CDR3 has 15 amino acids. The rearrangement links TRBV21-1 to TRBJ2-7. TRBV21-1 is a pseudogene locus. The sequence was obtained from a middle-aged woman in good health. Source material: blood. CDR3 bases: TGTGCCAGCAGCAAAGTGCGTGACAGCCCCTACGAGCAGTACTTC. Translating gives CASSKVRDSPYEQYF.